This entry is about one TCR beta chain. The source of the sample is a study of blood T cell repertoires in COVID-19. Study at large: Italy, Spain and the United States were the sources of the convalescent and acute COVID-19 samples. Nucleic acid was either cDNA or gDNA, and it came from T cells, B-cell-depleted T cells, or PBMCs.

The J segment lost 5 bases and the V segment lost 6 bases, leaving 5 bases of the junction unmatched. There are 13 residues in the CDR3. CDR1 is MNHEY and CDR2 is SVGAGI in the germline V gene. Profiling relied on immunoSEQ multiplex PCR, and the TCRdb table lists in-frame clones only, not all of them. The sample lists approximately 140,000 clones, about 91% occurring once. This TCR was sampled from a human donor in a cohort sampled during active COVID-19. The material sequenced was peripheral blood. The chain uses TRBV6-5 and TRBJ2-5, with 8 bases lining up with TRBD1. The CDR3 region is CASSQGAGETQYF. DNA for the CDR3: TGTGCCAGCAGCCAGGGGGCCGGGGAGACCCAGTACTTC.